These 24 T cell receptor beta chains share one sample of origin, sequenced in a study of regulatory T cells in long-lasting Graves disease. HTBI primers from iRepertoire and Arm-PCR of CDR3 regions yielded the TCR beta libraries. MiXCR was run by TCRdb on the multiplex PCR reads, yielding one entry per CDR3 protein. Counted here are roughly 610,000 distinct CDR3 sequences, 16% occurring once; the ten biggest clones make up 15% to 20%. Described time point: newly diagnosed GD, antithyroid drugs for less than 3 months. PBMC-derived RNA was used for the TCR library. This sample was also put to use in a study of T cells in Graves' hyperthyroidism and ophthalmopathy.

The specimen comprised peripheral blood mononuclear cells (PBMCs), sampled at new diagnosis, from a patient treated with antithyroid drugs. The source of these receptors is a woman in her twenties or thirties with Graves disease.

The genes are TRBV11-2 and TRBJ2-1; D might be TRBD1 or TRBD2, each matching 6 bases. The CDR3 covers 19 residues. From germline, CDR1 is SGHAT and CDR2 FQNNGV. V shed 0 bases and J shed 2 bases, with 20 bases lying between them. The CDR3 spells CASSLDRGVYPSAYNEQFF. The CDR3 region has the DNA TGTGCCAGCAGCTTAGATAGGGGGGTCTACCCCTCGGCCTACAATGAGCAGTTCTTC. Complete variable domain (other parts from reference TRBV11-2 and TRBJ2-1): EAGVAQSPRYKIIEKRQSVAFWCNPISGHATLYWYQQILGQGPKLLIQFQNNGVVDDSQLPKDRFSAERLKGVDSTLKIQPAKLEDSAVYLCASSLDRGVYPSAYNEQFFGPGTRLTVL.

The sample holds many counts of this clonotype. V and J are TRBV28 and TRBJ2-7; maybe TRBD1 (6 bases). The CDR3 has 14 residues. The ends were cut back, 0 bases at V and 3 bases at J, with 9 bases in the middle. Germline CDR1 is MDHEN and CDR2 is SYDVKM. The chain's CDR3 is CASSLWPDSYEQYF. CDR3 coding DNA: TGTGCCAGCAGTTTATGGCCGGACAGCTACGAGCAGTACTTC.

This clonotype was recorded many times. This chain links TRBV6-2 or TRBV6-3 with TRBJ1-1, with 8 bases that match TRBD1. This CDR3 is built from 15 residues. The junction had 8 bases not matched to a gene; V was cut back by 0 bases and J by 8 bases. Germline assignment: CDR1 MNHEY and CDR2 SVGEGT. CDR3 sequence: CASSYSSQGAGEAFF. As DNA, the CDR3 is TGTGCCAGCAGTTACTCGAGTCAGGGGGCTGGAGAAGCTTTCTTT.

A few counts support this clonotype. DNA for the CDR3: TGCAGTGCTGAAAGACTAGCGGGGCCCACCGGGGAGCTGTTTTTT. It is translated as CSAERLAGPTGELFF. J is TRBJ2-2 and V is TRBV20-1; 11 nucleotides line up with TRBD2. The germline V gene has CDR1 DFQATT and CDR2 SNEGSKA (reference sequence). CDR3 size: 15 residues. With V trimmed by 5 bases and J by 4 bases, 6 bases remained unmatched.

The genes are TRBV6-9 and TRBJ1-1, with D possibly TRBD1 on 5 matching bases. In germline, CDR1 is MNHGY, CDR2 SVAAGI. V lost 3 bases, J lost 3 bases, and 11 bases lay in between. The CDR3 loop spans 14 amino acids. The CDR3 sequence: CASSYKGGDTEAFF. In nucleotides, the CDR3 is TGTGCCAGCAGTTACAAGGGAGGGGACACTGAAGCTTTCTTT.

This clonotype has only a few counts. The CDR3 bases are TGTGCCATTTCCGACACGGAAGGCACAGATACGCAGTATTTT. Encoded protein: CAISDTEGTDTQYF. This rearrangement joins TRBV10-3 to TRBJ2-3; D not certain. V was trimmed by 9 bases and J by 1 base, leaving 14 bases between them. In germline, CDR1 is ENHRY, CDR2 SYGVKD. This CDR3 has 14 residues.

This clonotype was detected many times. The chain carries TRBV12-3 or TRBV12-4 and TRBJ1-5, with D tentatively TRBD1 (5 bases). V lost 1 base, J lost 9 bases, and 13 bases lay in between. The length of the CDR3 is 14 residues. The CDR3 DNA is TGTGCCAGCAGTTTAGGTCAGGGCCCATCGCCCCAGCATTTT. Amino acid sequence: CASSLGQGPSPQHF.

This clonotype was seen more than once but under ten times. A much larger clone sits a single nucleotide away, making a read error possible. This chain connects TRBV2 to TRBJ2-1; TRBD2 agrees at 7 bases. The CDR3 contains 14 residues. The V gene's germline CDR1 is SNHLY and CDR2 FYNNEI. The CDR3 loop is CASSEGLPYNEQLF. In DNA, the CDR3 is TGTGCCAGCAGTGAGGGACTACCGTACAATGAGCAGCTCTTC.

This clonotype was found a few times. This chain uses TRBV11-2 with TRBJ2-3; 13 bases are a match to TRBD2. The CDR3 is 16 residues long. V shed 5 bases, J shed 2 bases, and the junction held 4 bases outside the gene matches. Per germline, CDR1 SGHAT and CDR2 FQNNGV. DNA for the CDR3: TGTGCCAGCAGCGCTGGACTAGCGGGGGCCACAGATACGCAGTATTTT. As protein: CASSAGLAGATDTQYF.

V usage is TRBV20-1 and J usage is TRBJ2-1; TRBD2 aligns across 7 bases. The germline V gene encodes CDR1 DFQATT and CDR2 SNEGSKA (reference sequence). The trim removed 5 bases at V and 4 bases at J, leaving 14 bases unmatched. This CDR3 has 16 residues. The CDR3 is CSAPSSGRAVYNEQFF. CDR3 DNA: TGCAGTGCTCCTAGCTCAGGGAGGGCCGTGTACAATGAGCAGTTCTTC.

With respect to this clonotype: Germline and junction disagree at one end, which may indicate a read error. The CDR3 here is CASSRLTGGSYEQCF. CDR3 DNA: TGTGCCAGCAGCCGATTGACAGGGGGTTCCTACGAGCAGTGCTTC. The J gene is TRBJ2-7, the V gene TRBV6-2 or TRBV6-3; 9 nucleotides match TRBD1. Germline V gives CDR1 MNHEY, CDR2 SVGEGT. This CDR3 comprises 15 residues.

This clonotype was counted only a few times. The gene calls are TRBV9 and TRBJ2-5; 9 bases are shared with TRBD2. V lost 2 bases and J lost 5; bases outside the gene matches: 10. CDR3 length equals 16 residues. Germline CDR1 reads SGDLS; CDR2 reads YYNGEE. The CDR3: CASSVRASGKGETQYF. The CDR3 DNA sequence: TGTGCCAGCAGCGTGAGGGCTAGCGGGAAGGGGGAGACCCAGTACTTC.

This clonotype was counted many times. The chain has TRBV11-2 and TRBJ1-6; perhaps TRBD1 as D (6 bases). CDR1 and CDR2 (germline): SGHAT, FQNNGV. The CDR3 runs to 15 residues. V gave up 2 bases and J gave up 10 bases, with 15 bases separating them. Here the CDR3 DNA reads TGTGCCAGCAGCTTAATCGGTAGGGGGGCATCACCCCTCCACTTT. As protein: CASSLIGRGASPLHF. The variable domain in full, completed from reference TRBV11-2 and TRBJ1-6, reads EAGVAQSPRYKIIEKRQSVAFWCNPISGHATLYWYQQILGQGPKLLIQFQNNGVVDDSQLPKDRFSAERLKGVDSTLKIQPAKLEDSAVYLCASSLIGRGASPLHFGNGTRLTVT.

The chain links TRBV5-1 to TRBJ1-4, with D maybe TRBD1 (5 bases). Germline V gives CDR1 SGHRS, CDR2 YFSETQ. Deletions cut 4 bases from V and 0 bases from J, with 10 bases between. The CDR3 is made up of 15 amino acids. The CDR3 DNA reads TGCGCCAGCAGCACCCAGGGTGCAACTAATGAAAAACTGTTTTTT. Encoded protein: CASSTQGATNEKLFF.

The chain is built from TRBV19 and TRBJ1-5; D unclear. Germline loops: CDR1 LNHDA, CDR2 SQIVND (reference sequence). Trimming removed 7 bases from V and 1 base from J, with 20 bases in between. CDR3 length: 17 amino acids. The CDR3 region has the DNA TGTGCCAGTACACCCCTCCTCAAGGGTGGGAGCAATCAGCCCCAGCATTTT. Protein product: CASTPLLKGGSNQPQHF.

This clonotype was detected ten times or more. The V call is TRBV12-3 or TRBV12-4, the J call TRBJ1-1; D remains ambiguous. The CDR3 length is 11 residues. V lost 4 bases to trimming and J lost 4 bases, with 4 bases between them. DNA of the CDR3: TGTGCCAGCAGTTCTCTCACTGAAGCTTTCTTT. This translates into CASSSLTEAFF.

This clonotype was seen a few times. This chain links TRBV2 with TRBJ2-3; D may be TRBD1 or TRBD2 (5 bases each). V shed 7 bases and J shed 2 bases, with 13 bases lying between them. Germline CDR1 reads SNHLY; CDR2 reads FYNNEI. The length of the CDR3 is 14 residues. CDR3 nucleotide sequence: TGTGCCAGCACTCAGGGACGGCTCACAGATACGCAGTATTTT. It specifies CASTQGRLTDTQYF.

This clonotype was seen repeatedly, ten times or more. The V gene is TRBV11-2, the J gene TRBJ2-4; unclear D gene. The CDR3 runs to 14 residues. Germline-derived CDR1 and CDR2 are SGHAT and FQNNGV. The germline V and J ends were trimmed by 10 bases and 0 bases, with 13 bases remaining between them. The CDR3 DNA reads as TGTGCCACTTCCACCTATCTAGCCAAAAACATTCAGTACTTC. Translated, it gives CATSTYLAKNIQYF.

This clonotype occurred many times. This rearrangement joins TRBV7-2 to TRBJ2-3; 8 bases are a match to TRBD2. Germline loops: CDR1 SGHTA, CDR2 FQGNSA. CDR3 length: 16 residues. With 4 bases clipped from V and 5 bases from J, the junction kept 11 bases outside the gene matches. As DNA, the CDR3 is TGTGCCAGCAGCTCCGGCGGGGCGGGAGGACAAGATACGCAGTATTTT. Protein product: CASSSGGAGGQDTQYF.

This clonotype was detected ten times or more. The rearrangement uses TRBV28 and TRBJ1-5; perhaps TRBD1 as D (5 bases). Trimming took off 8 bases at V and 1 base at J, with 9 bases between the two ends. Looked up from germline, CDR1 is MDHEN and CDR2 is SYDVKM. CDR3 length: 13 amino acids. CDR3 DNA: TGTGCCAGCTTGGAGGGGAGCAATCAGCCCCAGCATTTT. Protein sequence: CASLEGSNQPQHF.

The rearrangement joins TRBV19 to TRBJ2-3; tentatively, D is TRBD1 (6 bases). The CDR3 runs to 13 residues. V lost 7 bases to trimming and J lost 1 base, with 9 bases between them. In germline, CDR1 is LNHDA, CDR2 SQIVND (reference sequence). Here the CDR3 reads CASNRVGTDTQYF. Written as DNA, the CDR3 is TGTGCCAGTAACAGGGTCGGCACAGATACGCAGTATTTT.

CDR3 in DNA: TGTGCCTGGAGTGTATATGGGGCGGGAGGGCCACAAGATACGCAGTATTTT. It encodes CAWSVYGAGGPQDTQYF. The chain couples TRBV30 to TRBJ2-3; 9 bases map to TRBD2. V shed 0 bases, J shed 5 bases, and the junction held 12 bases outside the gene matches. The CDR3 is 17 residues long. The germline V gene encodes CDR1 GTSNPN and CDR2 SVGIG (reference sequence).

This clonotype was detected many times. The chain recombines TRBV12-3 or TRBV12-4 with TRBJ2-1; possibly TRBD2 for D (6 bases). The length of the CDR3 is 16 residues. Trimming took off 1 base at V and 3 bases at J, with 13 bases between the two ends. The DNA for the CDR3 is TGTGCCAGCAGTTTAGGTAGCGGCAGAAACTACAATGAGCAGTTCTTC. Translating it yields CASSLGSGRNYNEQFF.

This clonotype was recorded many times. The chain carries TRBV11-2 and TRBJ2-4, with 9 bases fitting TRBD2. V dropped 4 bases and J dropped 7; count of bases not matched to a gene: 11. Germline V lookup: CDR1 SGHAT, CDR2 FQNNGV. The CDR3 consists of 16 residues. The CDR3 loop reads CASSSARLAVSNIQYF. DNA for the CDR3: TGTGCCAGCAGCTCCGCCAGACTAGCGGTATCTAACATTCAGTACTTC.